These 6 T cell receptor beta chains were sequenced from one sample in a study of T cell responses to AZD1222 COVID-19 vaccine. Libraries were prepared by immunoSEQ multiplex PCR; TCRdb keeps only in-frame clonotypes and omits some of them. The sample lists about 140,000 clones; about 92% were seen once. This specimen was peripheral blood, taken after recovery from COVID-19. These receptors all stem from an adult who had recovered from COVID-19.

The gene calls are TRBV4-1 and TRBJ2-7, with unresolved D. Germline loops: CDR1 MGHRA, CDR2 YSYEKL. Between the trimmed V and J ends, which lost 1 base and 5 bases, there was a span of 15 bases. This CDR3 comprises 15 residues. The CDR3, as DNA: TGCGCCAGCAGCCAAGGGCAAGTAGGGAACAACGAGCAGTACTTC. Its protein is CASSQGQVGNNEQYF.

This clone was counted only a few times. The CDR3 spells CASSRARGYGYTF. CDR3 coding DNA: TGTGCCAGCAGCCGTGCCAGGGGGTATGGCTACACCTTC. The chain links TRBV11-3 to TRBJ1-2, with 7 positions matching TRBD1. Germline-derived CDR1 and CDR2 are SGHNT and YENEEA. The CDR3 spans 13 residues. Trimming took 5 bases from V and 5 from J; bases not matched to a gene: 5.

The chain couples TRBV7-2 to TRBJ1-5; D uncertain. CDR3 size: 15 residues. Germline V lookup: CDR1 SGHTA, CDR2 FQGNSA. V lost 2 bases, J lost 5 bases, and 13 bases lay in between. As DNA, the CDR3 is TGTGCCAGCAGCTTAAATCAGGCTTTTTATCAGCCCCAGCATTTT. The encoded protein is CASSLNQAFYQPQHF.

The rearrangement joins TRBV6-2 or TRBV6-3 to TRBJ1-2; D not certain. The CDR3 has 15 residues. V lost 2 bases and J lost 4, with 14 bases in between. Germline CDR1 MNHEY, CDR2 SVGEGT. CDR3 sequence (DNA): TGTGCCAGCAGTTACAGAACGGGAGGCCTCTATGGCTACACCTTC. Amino acids: CASSYRTGGLYGYTF.

This chain links TRBV6-2 or TRBV6-3 with TRBJ2-2, with 8 bases lining up with TRBD1. The CDR3 has 16 amino acids. Losses at the gene ends were 4 bases for V and 5 bases for J; bases not matched to a gene: 9. The V gene's germline CDR1 is MNHEY and CDR2 SVGEGT. The CDR3 DNA sequence: TGTGCCAGCAGTTCCGTTCGTTGGACAGGGACCGGGGAGCTGTTTTTT. Its protein product is CASSSVRWTGTGELFF.

This rearrangement joins TRBV7-3 to TRBJ2-3; 8 bases match TRBD2. Germline V lookup: CDR1 SGHTA, CDR2 FQGTGA. The V and J ends lost 3 bases and 1 base, in that order; junction bases with no gene match: 9. The length of the CDR3 is 17 residues. The CDR3 is CASSFQTGTRRTDTQYF. Written as DNA, the CDR3 is TGTGCCAGCAGCTTTCAGACCGGGACTAGACGCACAGATACGCAGTATTTT. Together with reference TRBV7-3 and TRBJ2-3, the CDR3 gives the full variable domain: GAGVSQTPSNKVTEKGKYVELRCDPISGHTALYWYRQSLGQGPEFLIYFQGTGAADDSGLPNDRFFAVRPEGSVSTLKIQRTERGDSAVYLCASSFQTGTRRTDTQYFGPGTRLTVL.